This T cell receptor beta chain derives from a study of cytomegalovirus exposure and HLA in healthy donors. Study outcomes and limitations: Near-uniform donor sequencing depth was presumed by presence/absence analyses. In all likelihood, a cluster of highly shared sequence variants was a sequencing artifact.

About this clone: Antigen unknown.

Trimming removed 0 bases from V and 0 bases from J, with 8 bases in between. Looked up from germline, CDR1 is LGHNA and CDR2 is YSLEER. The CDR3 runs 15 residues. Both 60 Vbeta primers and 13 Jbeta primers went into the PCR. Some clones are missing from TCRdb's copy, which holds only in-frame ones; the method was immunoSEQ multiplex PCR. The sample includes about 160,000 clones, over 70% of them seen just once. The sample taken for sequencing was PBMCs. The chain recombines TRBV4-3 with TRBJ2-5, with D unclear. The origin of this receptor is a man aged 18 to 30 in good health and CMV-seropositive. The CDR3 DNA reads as TGCGCCAGCAGCCAAGATCGAACTTACCAAGAGACCCAGTACTTC. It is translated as CASSQDRTYQETQYF.